This TCR beta chain was identified during a study of T cell responses to AZD1222 COVID-19 vaccine. Study-wide points: The donor group comprised mostly white British people and more females; the analysis possibly underestimated clonal diversity. It was only a handful of AZD1222 recipients who were seropositive at baseline.

A word on this clone: Its antigen is unknown.

Profiling relied on immunoSEQ multiplex PCR, and the TCRdb table lists in-frame clones only, not all of them. The profile shows tens of thousands of clones, roughly 88% of them singletons. Trimming pared 7 bases from V and 8 bases from J, leaving 17 bases between. The CDR3 consists of 14 residues. The germline CDR1 and CDR2 sequences are MDHEN and SYDVKM. The source of this sequence is an adult in good health. Material: peripheral blood, obtained on day 0 of AZD1222 vaccination. The rearrangement joins TRBV28 to TRBJ1-4, with a possible D match to TRBD1 (5 bases). CDR3 nucleotides: TGTGCCAGCAAGCGGGATTGGGGCCGAGAAAAACTGTTTTTT. Translation: CASKRDWGREKLFF.